The 26 T cell receptor beta chains given below trace back to one sample, sequenced in a study of T cells in localized non-small cell lung cancer. TCRdb's table, derived via immunoSEQ multiplex PCR, lists solely in-frame clones and lacks some. The data show tens of thousands of clones, approximately 93% seen once. The input for sequencing was peripheral blood, taken before any cancer treatment. The receptors were gathered from a man between 40 and 70 years old with stage I lung adenocarcinoma.

The chain has TRBV2 and TRBJ1-1, with TRBD1 matching over 7 bases. CDR3 length: 15 amino acids. V lost 2 bases and J lost 4; bases outside the gene matches: 7. Germline CDR1 reads SNHLY; CDR2 reads FYNNEI. CDR3 nucleotide sequence: TGTGCCAGCAGTGAATCCGGGACAGTGAGCACTGAAGCTTTCTTT. Its translation is CASSESGTVSTEAFF.

The count of this clone is one. This chain links TRBV7-9 with TRBJ2-3; D might be TRBD2 (5 bases). V was pared by 5 bases and J by 1 base, with 10 bases between. Germline V gene sequence: CDR1 SEHNR, CDR2 FQNEAQ (reference sequence). CDR3 size: 14 residues. DNA of the CDR3: TGTGCCAGCAGCCCCGTCGGGGGCACAGATACGCAGTATTTT. Protein product: CASSPVGGTDTQYF.

V and J are TRBV29-1 and TRBJ1-1; D possibly corresponds to TRBD1 (5 bases). The CDR3 runs 11 residues. Germline CDR1 reads SQVTM; CDR2 reads ANQGSEA. Trimming stripped 8 bases from V and 2 bases from J, with 9 bases between. CDR3 protein: CSSRENTEAFF. The CDR3 nucleotides read TGCAGCAGCAGGGAAAACACTGAAGCTTTCTTT.

CDR3 bases: TGTGCCAGCAGTGAAGTGGGGCTTTACAATGAGCAGTTCTTC. Amino acids: CASSEVGLYNEQFF. The V call is TRBV2, the J call TRBJ2-1; D is possibly TRBD1 (5 bases). V was trimmed by 1 base and J by 4 bases, leaving 8 bases between them. The germline gives CDR1 SNHLY, CDR2 FYNNEI. This CDR3 contains 14 residues.

The chain uses TRBV18 and TRBJ1-4; tentative D call: TRBD1 (5 bases). V lost 0 bases and J 8 bases, leaving 13 bases between the germline ends. Germline V gives CDR1 KGHSH, CDR2 LQKENI. The CDR3 has 15 residues. Here the CDR3 reads CASSPPGPRGEKLFF. In DNA form, the CDR3 reads TGTGCCAGCTCACCACCGGGACCTCGGGGAGAAAAACTGTTTTTT.

The chain uses TRBV19 and TRBJ1-1, with TRBD1 identical over 7 bases. The V and J ends lost 6 bases and 0 bases, in that order; junction bases with no gene match: 7. CDR3 length: 15 amino acids. Germline CDR1 reads LNHDA; CDR2 reads SQIVND (reference sequence). CDR3 amino acids: CASRTKGQMNTEAFF. The CDR3 DNA reads as TGTGCCAGTAGGACAAAGGGACAGATGAACACTGAAGCTTTCTTT.

CDR3 loop: CASSLDLEDTQYF. The CDR3 DNA reads TGTGCCAGCAGCTTAGACCTAGAGGACACGCAGTATTTT. J is TRBJ2-3 and V is TRBV7-2, with no clear D. The germline V and J ends were trimmed by 1 base and 9 bases, with 11 bases remaining between them. The CDR3 totals 13 residues. CDR1 is SGHTA, CDR2 FQGNSA, per germline. Full variable domain (outside the CDR3, taken from reference TRBV7-2 and TRBJ2-3): GAGVSQSPSNKVTEKGKDVELRCDPISGHTALYWYRQSLGQGLEFLIYFQGNSAPDKSGLPSDRFSAERTGGSVSTLTIQRTQQEDSAVYLCASSLDLEDTQYFGPGTRLTVL.

V gene TRBV19 combines with J gene TRBJ2-5; 8 bases match TRBD1. There are 15 residues in the CDR3. CDR1 is LNHDA, CDR2 SQIVND, per germline (reference sequence). The V and J ends lost 5 bases and 5 bases, in that order; junction bases with no gene match: 10. The CDR3 loop reads CASSLDRGNSETQYF. The CDR3 DNA follows: TGTGCCAGTAGTCTTGACAGGGGAAATTCGGAGACCCAGTACTTC. Looking up the rest from reference TRBV19 and TRBJ2-5 gives the full variable domain: DGGITQSPKYLFRKEGQNVTLSCEQNLNHDAMYWYRQDPGQGLRLIYYSQIVNDFQKGDIAEGYSVSREKKESFPLTVTSAQKNPTAFYLCASSLDRGNSETQYFGPGTRLLVL.

CDR3 region: CATSRGLAGGYNEQFF. CDR3 nucleotide sequence: TGTGCCACCAGCAGAGGACTAGCGGGAGGCTACAATGAGCAGTTCTTC. The gene calls are TRBV15 and TRBJ2-1; TRBD2 matches at 13 bases. With V trimmed by 1 base and J by 3 bases, 0 bases remained unmatched. The CDR3 sequence is 16 residues long. Germline V gene lookup returns CDR1 LNHNV and CDR2 YYDKDF (reference sequence).

The chain links TRBV19 to TRBJ2-7; 8 nucleotides line up with TRBD2. There are 16 residues in the CDR3. Germline V gene lookup returns CDR1 LNHDA and CDR2 SQIVND (reference sequence). After removal of 5 bases from V and 1 base from J, the junction contained 10 bases not matched to a gene. The CDR3 region is CASSFYHSGESYEQYF. The DNA for the CDR3 is TGTGCCAGTAGTTTTTACCATAGCGGGGAATCCTACGAGCAGTACTTC.

The chain carries TRBV7-2 and TRBJ2-5; D gene ambiguous. Trimming removed 3 bases at V and 4 bases at J, with 9 bases between. The CDR3 spans 13 residues. Per germline, CDR1 SGHTA and CDR2 FQGNSA. The CDR3: CASSLWAGETQYF. The CDR3 bases are TGTGCCAGCAGCTTGTGGGCAGGAGAGACCCAGTACTTC. The full variable domain, in which reference TRBV7-2 and TRBJ2-5 provide the parts outside the CDR3, is GAGVSQSPSNKVTEKGKDVELRCDPISGHTALYWYRQSLGQGLEFLIYFQGNSAPDKSGLPSDRFSAERTGGSVSTLTIQRTQQEDSAVYLCASSLWAGETQYFGPGTRLLVL.

This chain links TRBV6-5 with TRBJ2-1, with unresolved D. This CDR3 has 12 residues. V shed 4 bases and J shed 7 bases, with 8 bases lying between them. Germline V CDR1 and CDR2: MNHEY, SVGAGI. The CDR3, as DNA: TGTGCCAGCAGTTCCGCCATGAATGAGCAGTTCTTC. Amino acids: CASSSAMNEQFF.

This sequence joins TRBV11-2 and TRBJ1-4; D unclear. From germline, CDR1 is SGHAT and CDR2 FQNNGV. V shed 1 base and J shed 1 base, with 4 bases lying between them. This CDR3 is 14 amino acids long. This CDR3 reads CASSLALTNEKLFF. For the CDR3, the DNA is TGTGCCAGCAGCTTAGCTTTAACTAATGAAAAACTGTTTTTT. Full variable domain (missing parts from reference TRBV11-2 and TRBJ1-4): EAGVAQSPRYKIIEKRQSVAFWCNPISGHATLYWYQQILGQGPKLLIQFQNNGVVDDSQLPKDRFSAERLKGVDSTLKIQPAKLEDSAVYLCASSLALTNEKLFFGSGTQLSVL.

By share, this clone ranks as large. The genes are TRBV11-2 and TRBJ2-7; D uncertain. Germline V gene sequence: CDR1 SGHAT, CDR2 FQNNGV. Trimming cost V 5 bases and J 1 base, with 15 bases left between them. This CDR3 is 15 amino acids long. As DNA, the CDR3 is TGTGCCAGCAGCCCAGAGGCCATCTATTCCTACGAGCAGTACTTC. Protein product: CASSPEAIYSYEQYF. The full variable domain, completed using reference TRBV11-2 and TRBJ2-7, is EAGVAQSPRYKIIEKRQSVAFWCNPISGHATLYWYQQILGQGPKLLIQFQNNGVVDDSQLPKDRFSAERLKGVDSTLKIQPAKLEDSAVYLCASSPEAIYSYEQYFGPGTRLTVT.

The genes are TRBV7-2 and TRBJ2-7; D remains unclear. Germline assignment: CDR1 SGHTA and CDR2 FQGNSA. The CDR3 has 13 amino acids. Trimming took 6 bases from V and 4 from J, leaving 13 bases between them. In DNA, the CDR3 is TGTGCCAGCAGACCCCTCGCCAGATACGAGCAGTACTTC. It specifies CASRPLARYEQYF.

This chain connects TRBV9 to TRBJ2-7, with 8 bases matching TRBD1. This CDR3 spans 14 amino acids. V shed 4 bases and J 7 bases; nucleotides not matched to a gene: 10. Germline-derived CDR1 and CDR2 are SGDLS and YYNGEE. The CDR3 protein is CASSPGQGLTEQYF. The CDR3, as DNA: TGTGCCAGCAGCCCCGGACAGGGTTTGACTGAGCAGTACTTC.

V is TRBV5-5 and J is TRBJ2-2, with D perhaps TRBD2 (5 bases). V was cut by 5 bases and J by 7 bases, with 15 bases left in between. This CDR3 spans 14 amino acids. Germline assignment: CDR1 SGHKS and CDR2 YYEKEE (reference sequence). The CDR3 nucleotides read TGTGCCAGCAGGGCGGGCCCCTATCTCGGGGAGCTGTTTTTT. It codes for CASRAGPYLGELFF.

V gene TRBV7-9 combines with J gene TRBJ2-1; TRBD2 matches 9 bases. The V gene end was trimmed by 5 bases and the J gene end by 0 bases; junction bases not matched to a gene: 2. Germline values: CDR1 SEHNR, CDR2 FQNEAQ (reference sequence). This CDR3 is built from 15 residues. CDR3: CASSPTSGSYNEQFF. Written as DNA, the CDR3 is TGTGCCAGCAGCCCGACTAGCGGCTCCTACAATGAGCAGTTCTTC. Based on the CDR3 plus reference TRBV7-9 and TRBJ2-1, the full variable domain is DTGVSQNPRHKITKRGQNVTFRCDPISEHNRLYWYRQTLGQGPEFLTYFQNEAQLEKSRLLSDRFSAERPKGSFSTLEIQRTEQGDSAMYLCASSPTSGSYNEQFFGPGTRLTVL.

The chain employs TRBV7-9 and TRBJ2-7, with D maybe TRBD2 (5 bases). Per the germline V gene, CDR1 is SEHNR and CDR2 is FQNEAQ (reference sequence). V was cut by 5 bases and J by 0 bases, with 11 bases left in between. The CDR3 spans 14 residues. Here the CDR3 DNA reads TGTGCCAGCAGCCCATCGGGGAGCTCCTACGAGCAGTACTTC. Residues: CASSPSGSSYEQYF.

The genes are TRBV9 and TRBJ1-1; D is uncertain. The CDR3 loop spans 15 amino acids. Between the trimmed V and J ends, which lost 0 bases and 5 bases, there was a span of 14 bases. Per the germline V gene, CDR1 is SGDLS and CDR2 is YYNGEE. The CDR3, as DNA: TGTGCCAGCAGCGTAGGTGCCGGGATAGAGACTGAAGCTTTCTTT. Its translation: CASSVGAGIETEAFF.

CDR3 bases: TGTGCCAGCCACTCAGGGAGCGTTCAGCCCCAGCATTTT. It encodes CASHSGSVQPQHF. J is TRBJ1-5 and V is TRBV6-5, with D possibly TRBD1 on 5 matching bases. Germline CDR1 and CDR2: MNHEY and SVGAGI. This CDR3 contains 13 residues. V lost 8 bases, J lost 6 bases, and 14 bases lay in between.

This rearrangement joins TRBV7-2 to TRBJ2-7, with TRBD2 as a possible D gene (6 bases). Germline V CDR1 and CDR2: SGHTA, FQGNSA. The V gene lost 3 bases and the J gene lost 0 bases, with 12 bases spanning the gap. This CDR3 has 15 residues. CDR3 DNA sequence: TGTGCCAGCAGCTTGAGTGGGAGGAGCTCCTACGAGCAGTACTTC. This sequence encodes CASSLSGRSSYEQYF.

Comment on this clone: The DNA is left out, because the CDR3 cannot be placed on it with certainty; the CDR3 is given as TCRdb lists it. CDR3 loop: CASSIFLRARGRWDEQFF. V usage is TRBV19 and J usage is TRBJ2-1; the table's D call, TRBD1, was not checked against the DNA. A total of 18 residues make up the CDR3, ends included. Per germline, CDR1 LNHDA and CDR2 SQIVND (reference sequence).

The V call is TRBV30, the J call TRBJ2-1; 14 bases match TRBD2. V shed 1 base, J shed 8 bases, and the junction held 10 bases outside the gene matches. CDR3 length equals 17 residues. Per the germline V gene, CDR1 is GTSNPN and CDR2 is SVGIG (reference sequence). The CDR3: CAWSGTSGRSSYDEQFF. The CDR3 DNA reads TGTGCCTGGAGTGGGACTAGCGGGAGGTCCTCTTACGATGAGCAGTTCTTC.

The gene calls are TRBV7-8 and TRBJ2-5; perhaps TRBD1 as D (6 bases). The CDR3 is made up of 14 amino acids. CDR1 SGHVS and CDR2 FQNEAQ come from the germline V gene. V lost 4 bases to trimming and J lost 7 bases, with 16 bases between them. The CDR3 sequence: CASSSGTRTGTQYF. Here the CDR3 DNA reads TGTGCCAGCAGCTCCGGGACACGAACGGGGACCCAGTACTTC.

The chain is built from TRBV6-5 and TRBJ1-5; D is unclear. Trimming left V 4 bases short and J 5 bases short, with 9 bases between. This CDR3 has 13 amino acids. Germline-derived CDR1 and CDR2 are MNHEY and SVGAGI. The CDR3, as DNA: TGTGCCAGCAGTTTAGAGCTCCATCAGCCCCAGCATTTT. Translation: CASSLELHQPQHF.